A few counts support the clone carrying this T cell receptor beta chain. Its antigen is currently unknown. At one of its ends the junction is not consistent with the germline gene, which may arise from a read error. The data originate from a study of cytomegalovirus exposure and HLA in healthy donors. About the research overall: The study placed over 65% of its roughly 410 genotyped donors in the Caucasian-associated ancestry cluster. Overall study results and limits: About 90% or about 30% of the time was how often most TCR beta V segments were productive, according to an earlier analysis. Several of the most significant clusters appeared, in a later analysis, to be linked to common viral pathogens.

This CDR3 contains 15 residues. Germline V gene data show CDR1 as SSHAT and CDR2 as FNYEAQ (reference sequence). Use of 60 Vbeta and 13 Jbeta primers characterized the PCR. Method: immunoSEQ multiplex PCR; TCRdb's copy keeps in-frame clones and lacks some. The sample records 110,000 or so clones, 73% being singletons. The rearrangement joins TRBV7-7 to TRBJ2-3, with 7 bases matching TRBD1. The receptor's source is a man between 35 and 55 years old in good health and CMV-seronegative. Input material: PBMCs. The CDR3 nucleotides are TGTGCTAGCAGCCCCGGGACAGAGAGCACAGATACGCAGTATTTT. Its translation is CASSPGTESTDTQYF.